These 19 T cell receptor beta chains came from one sample sequenced in a study of blood T cells in healthy people across ages. The authors ran a second PCR of roughly 6 to 12 cycles using a sample-barcoded 5' primer and a J-beta primer mix. A single record per CDR3 protein comes from TCRdb applying MiXCR to the 5' RACE reads. The sample records around 1.5 million distinct CDR3 sequences, roughly 32% being singletons. Sequenced: blood. Every receptor here comes from a woman in her 30s in good health.

This clonotype was recorded at least ten times. CDR3 region: CAISGGLAGEVDTQYF. For the CDR3, the DNA is TGTGCCATCAGTGGAGGTCTAGCGGGAGAAGTGGATACGCAGTATTTT. This chain connects TRBV10-3 to TRBJ2-3; TRBD2 aligns across 10 bases. Looked up from germline, CDR1 is ENHRY and CDR2 is SYGVKD. This CDR3 spans 16 amino acids. V shed 4 bases and J 6 bases; nucleotides not matched to a gene: 10.

This clonotype has only one observation. Here the CDR3 omits its conserved ending phenylalanine or tryptophan, so a read error is the likely source. J is TRBJ2-1 and V is TRBV30; TRBD1 might be the D (5 bases). There are 14 residues in the CDR3. The V gene lost 2 bases and the J gene lost 4 bases, with 12 bases spanning the gap. Germline CDR1 is GTSNPN and CDR2 is SVGIG (reference sequence). This CDR3 reads CAWSKAAGYNEQFV. The CDR3 coding sequence is TGTGCCTGGAGTAAGGCGGCAGGGTACAATGAGCAGTTCGTC.

This clonotype was observed a few times. This rearrangement joins TRBV10-3 to TRBJ1-5, with 7 bases fitting TRBD1. CDR1 is ENHRY, CDR2 SYGVKD, per germline. With V trimmed by 3 bases and J by 7 bases, 12 bases remained unmatched. CDR3 length: 16 amino acids. The CDR3 nucleotides are TGTGCCATCAGTGACACTAACAAGGGGGCAGGGCAGCCCCAGCATTTT. Its protein is CAISDTNKGAGQPQHF.

The rearrangement uses TRBV20-1 and TRBJ2-7, with D possibly TRBD2 on 5 matching bases. The CDR3 runs to 14 residues. CDR1 is DFQATT, CDR2 SNEGSKA, per germline (reference sequence). Trimming stripped 1 base from V and 4 bases from J, with 14 bases between. Written as DNA, the CDR3 is TGCAGTGCTAGAGCCCGGGCACGGGAATACGAGCAGTACTTC. Protein: CSARARAREYEQYF.

This clonotype has only a few counts. V is TRBV29-1 and J is TRBJ2-1, with 15 bases identical to TRBD2. The germline gives CDR1 SQVTM, CDR2 ANQGSEA. Trimming cost V 6 bases and J 0 bases; bases outside gene matches: 6. The CDR3 length is 17 residues. CDR3 nucleotide sequence: TGCAGCGTGGCCGGGACTAGCGGGAGGAGCTCCTACAATGAGCAGTTCTTC. Protein: CSVAGTSGRSSYNEQFF.

This clonotype was counted at least ten times. V and J are TRBV10-3 and TRBJ2-5, with 9 nucleotides matching TRBD1. In germline, CDR1 is ENHRY, CDR2 SYGVKD. The V segment lost 6 bases and the J segment 3 bases; nucleotides outside the gene matches: 5. The CDR3 is 14 residues long. The CDR3 sequence: CAIRPGQGEETQYF. As DNA, the CDR3 is TGTGCCATCAGACCGGGACAGGGTGAAGAGACCCAGTACTTC.

This clonotype came up a few times. The gene calls are TRBV4-1 and TRBJ1-1; D remains ambiguous. CDR3 length: 13 residues. CDR1 and CDR2 (germline): MGHRA, YSYEKL. Trimming cost V 2 bases and J 4 bases, with 8 bases left between them. The CDR3 region has the DNA TGCGCCAGCAGCCAATGGACGGGCACTGAAGCTTTCTTT. It is translated as CASSQWTGTEAFF.

This clonotype was seen a handful of times. The chain has TRBV30 and TRBJ1-1; D is ambiguous. Germline loops: CDR1 GTSNPN, CDR2 SVGIG (reference sequence). Trimming removed 0 bases at V and 6 bases at J, with 14 bases between. This CDR3 is 14 amino acids long. As DNA, the CDR3 is TGTGCCTGGAGTGTACTCTCAGGTTACGCTGAAGCTTTCTTT. This sequence encodes CAWSVLSGYAEAFF.

This clonotype came up many times. The CDR3 loop reads CGSLLDYNEQFF. Written as DNA, the CDR3 is TGCGGATCCCTATTGGACTACAATGAGCAGTTCTTC. The rearrangement joins TRBV29-1 to TRBJ2-1; D uncertain. The CDR3 sequence is 12 residues long. Germline V gene data show CDR1 as SQVTM and CDR2 as ANQGSEA.

This clonotype has more than one count but fewer than ten. The chain is built from TRBV7-3 and TRBJ2-4; D could derive from TRBD1 or TRBD2 (5 bases each). Judging by the DNA end, TRBJ2-7 fits better; the J call may be wrong. The length of the CDR3 is 15 residues. Germline V gene lookup returns CDR1 SGHTA and CDR2 FQGTGA. The CDR3 reads CASSSLPVGVREQYF. As DNA, the CDR3 is TGTGCCAGCAGCTCGTTACCGGTGGGGGTCCGCGAGCAGTACTTC.

The chain joins TRBV4-2 to TRBJ2-1, with 7 bases matching TRBD1. Trimming at V came to 0 bases and at J to 1 base, leaving 15 bases not matched to a gene. The V gene's germline CDR1 is LGHNA and CDR2 YNFKEQ. The CDR3 loop spans 20 amino acids. As DNA, the CDR3 is TGTGCCAGCAGCCAAGATCTCCAGGGGGTAACAGTTCGATCCTACAATGAGCAGTTCTTC. Encoded protein: CASSQDLQGVTVRSYNEQFF.

The sample holds a few counts of this clonotype. The chain carries TRBV5-1 and TRBJ2-1; D may be TRBD1 or TRBD2 (6 bases each). The germline gives CDR1 SGHRS, CDR2 YFSETQ. The CDR3 is 15 amino acids. V shed 4 bases and J shed 9 bases, with 20 bases lying between them. CDR3 sequence: CASSIGGGGYAEQFF. CDR3 coding DNA: TGCGCCAGCAGCATCGGTGGAGGGGGTTACGCTGAGCAGTTCTTC.

This clonotype was counted at least ten times. The chain recombines TRBV29-1 with TRBJ2-1, with D possibly being TRBD1 or TRBD2 (6 bases each). The CDR3 loop spans 17 amino acids. The germline V gene has CDR1 SQVTM and CDR2 ANQGSEA. V lost 6 bases and J 3 bases, leaving 24 bases between the germline ends. The CDR3 DNA is TGCAGCGTGCTGGGGGGCTTTACCTCGACTCTCTACAATGAGCAGTTCTTC. Translating it yields CSVLGGFTSTLYNEQFF.

The chain carries TRBV5-1 and TRBJ2-3; 7 bases match TRBD2. V trimming: 1 base; J trimming: 2 bases; junction bases outside the gene matches: 4. Germline CDR1 reads SGHRS; CDR2 reads YFSETQ. CDR3 length: 15 residues. The CDR3 loop reads CASSLFAGDTDTQYF. For the CDR3, the DNA is TGCGCCAGCAGCTTGTTTGCGGGGGACACAGATACGCAGTATTTT.

In its sample, this clonotype was seen a few times. The rearrangement links TRBV5-1 to TRBJ2-1; 7 nucleotides align to TRBD1. Unmatched junction bases numbered 8, after V lost 0 bases and J lost 8 bases. The length of the CDR3 is 15 residues. CDR1 and CDR2 (germline): SGHRS, YFSETQ. The CDR3 DNA reads TGCGCCAGCAGCTTGGGAAGGGGGCCTCTGGATGAGCAGTTCTTC. It codes for CASSLGRGPLDEQFF. The full variable domain, its missing parts supplied by reference TRBV5-1 and TRBJ2-1, is KAGVTQTPRYLIKTRGQQVTLSCSPISGHRSVSWYQQTPGQGLQFLFEYFSETQRNKGNFPGRFSGRQFSNSRSEMNVSTLELGDSALYLCASSLGRGPLDEQFFGPGTRLTVL.

The rearrangement uses TRBV28 and TRBJ2-3, with D unclear. The V and J ends lost 2 bases and 5 bases respectively, with 8 bases between them. The CDR3 has 13 residues. Germline V gene lookup returns CDR1 MDHEN and CDR2 SYDVKM. This CDR3 reads CASSLLRVDTQYF. DNA for the CDR3: TGTGCCAGCAGTTTACTAAGAGTAGATACGCAGTATTTT.

This clonotype came up a few times. Because the CDR3's place on the DNA is in doubt, the DNA is left out and the CDR3 is given as listed by TCRdb. V usage is TRBV27 and J usage is TRBJ1-2; TRBD1 is the table's D call, not checked against the DNA. Both ends counted, the CDR3 spans 19 residues. Germline CDR1 reads MNHEY; CDR2 reads SMNVEV (reference sequence). The CDR3 is CASSLRRAGDSPLNYGYTF.

This rearrangement joins TRBV12-3 or TRBV12-4 to TRBJ1-1; no clear D gene. The CDR3 has 13 amino acids. V lost 5 bases to trimming and J lost 4 bases, with 11 bases between them. The CDR3 is CASSAGPFTEAFF. CDR3 nucleotides: TGTGCCAGCAGTGCTGGGCCATTCACTGAAGCTTTCTTT.

The genes are TRBV20-1 and TRBJ2-7; D unresolved. The CDR3 length is 14 residues. The V end was cut by 0 bases, the J end by 9 bases, with 18 bases between. Per germline, CDR1 DFQATT and CDR2 SNEGSKA (reference sequence). The CDR3 region is CSAREARVHWGQYF. The CDR3 bases are TGCAGTGCTAGAGAGGCACGGGTACACTGGGGGCAGTACTTC.